This T cell receptor beta chain was observed in a study of tumor-infiltrating lymphocytes in localized non-small cell lung cancer. Study overall: Some samples were collected after neoadjuvant chemotherapy; smokers, never-smokers and several histologies were included.

This clone came up once. Its specificity is unknown. Study-wide points: Technical variation could not be separated from intratumor heterogeneity here. TCR sequencing covered a subset of patients with enough tissue. Immunotypes IM1 and IM2 had similar TCR-derived T-cell fractions.

Data came from immunoSEQ multiplex PCR; TCRdb stores just in-frame clones and leaves some out. The data hold approximately 5,000 clones, with 90% to 96% observed a single time. The junction had 6 bases not matched to a gene; V was cut back by 5 bases and J by 6 bases. This CDR3 has 14 amino acids. Germline CDR1 and CDR2: LNHDA and SQIVND (reference sequence). The chain recombines TRBV19 with TRBJ2-2; 7 bases are shared with TRBD1. This clonotype was obtained from a human donor with non-small cell lung cancer. The sample comprised uninvolved lung tissue not adjacent to the tumor. The CDR3 nucleotides read TGTGCCAGTAGTTCACAGGGGTGGGCCGGGGAGCTGTTTTTT. It encodes CASSSQGWAGELFF.